The 26 T cell receptor beta chains below all came from one sample that was sequenced in a study of blood T cells in healthy people across ages. It was with a sample-barcoded 5' primer and a J-beta primer mix that a second PCR of roughly 7 to 12 cycles was run. TCRdb independently ran MiXCR on the 5' RACE reads; one entry per CDR3 protein. The sample records about 640,000 distinct CDR3 sequences, around three fifths being singletons. The sequencing input was blood. The receptor source for this set is a man aged 60 to 69 in good health.

This clonotype was recorded many times. The chain uses TRBV29-1 and TRBJ2-7; D uncertain. CDR1 SQVTM and CDR2 ANQGSEA come from the germline V gene. This CDR3 comprises 13 residues. Trimming pared 7 bases from V and 3 bases from J, leaving 16 bases between. As DNA, the CDR3 is TGCAGCGAAGTCCAAGGCAGCCTCTACGAGCAGTACTTC. Its protein product is CSEVQGSLYEQYF.

The chain couples TRBV12-3 or TRBV12-4 to TRBJ2-5, with a possible D match to TRBD1 (7 bases). V was trimmed by 5 bases and J by 2 bases, leaving 18 bases between them. CDR3 length: 16 amino acids. The CDR3 DNA reads as TGTGCCAGCAGTCTCAGGGGGGCAGGGTATCAAGAGACCCAGTACTTC. Protein product: CASSLRGAGYQETQYF.

V usage is TRBV29-1 and J usage is TRBJ2-3; a weak D match, TRBD2 (5 bases). V was cut by 2 bases and J by 6 bases, with 9 bases left in between. The CDR3 is 12 residues long. Germline assignment: CDR1 SQVTM and CDR2 ANQGSEA. CDR3 nucleotides: TGCAGCGTTGAACGGGGTGCGGATACGCAGTATTTT. Its translation: CSVERGADTQYF.

CDR3 residues: CASSSQQGPYEQYF. The CDR3 DNA reads as TGTGCCAGCAGCTCCCAACAGGGACCCTACGAGCAGTACTTC. The chain links TRBV7-2 to TRBJ2-7, with D maybe TRBD1 (6 bases). V shed 4 bases and J shed 2 bases, with 12 bases lying between them. Germline V gene data show CDR1 as SGHTA and CDR2 as FQGNSA. The CDR3 is 14 amino acids.

This clonotype has just a few counts. The chain links TRBV6-2 or TRBV6-3 to TRBJ2-1; 9 positions match TRBD1. CDR3 length: 16 amino acids. V trimming: 9 bases; J trimming: 6 bases; junction bases outside the gene matches: 15. Per germline, CDR1 MNHEY and CDR2 SVGEGT. This CDR3 is CASKPGQGNRVNEQFF. The CDR3 DNA reads as TGTGCCAGTAAACCGGGACAGGGAAACAGGGTCAATGAGCAGTTCTTC.

This clonotype was recorded a few times. The chain recombines TRBV5-1 with TRBJ2-5; no reliable D call. The germline gives CDR1 SGHRS, CDR2 YFSETQ. V lost 0 bases and J 5 bases, leaving 11 bases between the germline ends. This CDR3 is built from 14 residues. CDR3 nucleotide sequence: TGCGCCAGCAGCTTGGCCCCACCGACGGAGACCCAGTACTTC. Amino acids: CASSLAPPTETQYF. Complete variable domain (other parts from reference TRBV5-1 and TRBJ2-5): KAGVTQTPRYLIKTRGQQVTLSCSPISGHRSVSWYQQTPGQGLQFLFEYFSETQRNKGNFPGRFSGRQFSNSRSEMNVSTLELGDSALYLCASSLAPPTETQYFGPGTRLLVL.

V and J are TRBV10-2 and TRBJ2-7; D may be TRBD2 (6 bases). This CDR3 is built from 13 residues. The ends were cut back, 3 bases at V and 7 bases at J, with 13 bases in the middle. The germline gives CDR1 WSHSY, CDR2 SAAADI. The DNA for the CDR3 is TGCGCCAGCAGTGAAATCGGGGGTGGTGAGCAGTACTTC. It specifies CASSEIGGGEQYF.

This clonotype has only a few counts. The chain has TRBV5-4 and TRBJ2-1; possible D gene TRBD2, 6 bases. V was trimmed by 1 base and J by 5 bases, leaving 10 bases between them. Per germline, CDR1 SGHNT and CDR2 YYREEE (reference sequence). The CDR3 contains 14 residues. CDR3 in DNA: TGTGCCAGCAGCTTGACTGGCGGGGACAATGAGCAGTTCTTC. It yields the protein CASSLTGGDNEQFF. Complete variable domain (other parts from reference TRBV5-4 and TRBJ2-1): ETGVTQSPTHLIKTRGQQVTLRCSSQSGHNTVSWYQQALGQGPQFIFQYYREEENGRGNFPPRFSGLQFPNYSSELNVNALELDDSALYLCASSLTGGDNEQFFGPGTRLTVL.

This clonotype showed up just a few times. The chain carries TRBV14 and TRBJ2-5, with unresolved D. CDR3 length equals 13 residues. Looked up from germline, CDR1 is SGHDN and CDR2 is FVKESK. V lost 2 bases and J lost 5, with 9 bases in between. CDR3 coding DNA: TGTGCCAGCAGCCAAACCAATTGGGAGACCCAGTACTTC. Translating it yields CASSQTNWETQYF.

The chain has TRBV4-1 and TRBJ1-5; a possible D gene is TRBD1 (5 bases). Germline assignment: CDR1 MGHRA and CDR2 YSYEKL. The CDR3 length is 15 residues. Trimming removed 0 bases from V and 5 bases from J, with 11 bases in between. This chain's CDR3 is CASSQDRAGHQPQHF. The CDR3 DNA follows: TGCGCCAGCAGCCAAGATAGGGCAGGGCATCAGCCCCAGCATTTT.

The chain is built from TRBV20-1 and TRBJ2-1, with 10 bases lining up with TRBD1. Germline CDR1 and CDR2: DFQATT and SNEGSKA (reference sequence). V dropped 3 bases and J dropped 4; count of bases not matched to a gene: 6. The CDR3 covers 15 residues. The CDR3 spells CSASPGQGRYNEQFF. The CDR3 DNA sequence: TGCAGTGCTAGTCCGGGACAGGGGAGATACAATGAGCAGTTCTTC.

This clonotype occurred a few times. V gene TRBV7-2 combines with J gene TRBJ2-1, with 10 bases fitting TRBD2. The germline gives CDR1 SGHTA, CDR2 FQGNSA. The junction had 9 bases not matched to a gene; V was cut back by 2 bases and J by 8 bases. This CDR3 contains 16 residues. The CDR3 is CASSLLAGGGGDEQFF. As DNA, the CDR3 is TGTGCCAGCAGCTTATTAGCGGGGGGCGGGGGAGATGAGCAGTTCTTC.

In this sample, this clonotype turned up a few times. This chain connects TRBV6-6 to TRBJ2-5, with D tentatively TRBD2 (6 bases). Germline CDR1 and CDR2: MNHNY and SVGAGI (reference sequence). The CDR3 contains 15 residues. Between the trimmed V and J ends, which lost 3 bases and 5 bases, there was a span of 16 bases. CDR3 loop: CASSYTRWGEETQYF. DNA for the CDR3: TGTGCCAGCAGTTATACCCGGTGGGGGGAGGAGACCCAGTACTTC.

This sequence joins TRBV28 and TRBJ1-2; the D gene is possibly TRBD1 (5 bases). Germline CDR1 MDHEN, CDR2 SYDVKM. Between the trimmed V and J ends, which lost 5 bases and 4 bases, there was a span of 17 bases. The CDR3 is made up of 15 amino acids. The chain's CDR3 is CASSPPRDGSYGYTF. The DNA for the CDR3 is TGTGCCAGCAGTCCCCCACGGGACGGAAGCTATGGCTACACCTTC.

The chain combines TRBV12-3 or TRBV12-4 with TRBJ2-3; TRBD1 matches 9 bases. V shed 5 bases, J shed 6 bases, and the junction held 21 bases outside the gene matches. This CDR3 is 19 amino acids long. CDR3 nucleotides: TGTGCCAGCAGTGCGTTCGGGACAGGGTCGCTAGGGGGTGGCGATACGCAGTATTTT. Amino acid sequence: CASSAFGTGSLGGGDTQYF.

The rearrangement uses TRBV9 and TRBJ2-1, with 9 bases matching TRBD2. V dropped 0 bases and J dropped 9; count of bases not matched to a gene: 7. The CDR3 spans 15 residues. CDR1 SGDLS and CDR2 YYNGEE come from the germline V gene. CDR3 nucleotide sequence: TGTGCCAGCAGCGTAGTTGGCGGGGGGGCCCCTGAGCAGTTCTTC. The encoded protein is CASSVVGGGAPEQFF.

The chain couples TRBV15 to TRBJ2-7; 7 nucleotides match TRBD1. V lost 5 bases and J lost 2; bases outside the gene matches: 9. The CDR3 runs to 15 residues. Per germline, CDR1 LNHNV and CDR2 YYDKDF (reference sequence). The CDR3 loop reads CATSYAGGRAYEQYF. The DNA for the CDR3 is TGTGCCACCAGCTACGCAGGGGGAAGGGCCTACGAGCAGTACTTC. The entire variable domain, with the rest obtained from reference TRBV15 and TRBJ2-7, is as follows: DAMVIQNPRYQVTQFGKPVTLSCSQTLNHNVMYWYQQKSSQAPKLLFHYYDKDFNNEADTPDNFQSRRPNTSFCFLDIRSPGLGDTAMYLCATSYAGGRAYEQYFGPGTRLTVT.

The J gene is TRBJ2-7, the V gene TRBV11-2; TRBD1 matches 10 bases. CDR1 is SGHAT, CDR2 FQNNGV, per germline. This CDR3 is 14 amino acids long. Trimming removed 3 bases from V and 5 bases from J; junction bases left unmatched: 4. The CDR3 region is CASSFATGGNEQYF. The CDR3, as DNA: TGTGCCAGCAGCTTCGCGACAGGGGGCAACGAGCAGTACTTC.

The chain combines TRBV6-5 with TRBJ2-1, with TRBD2 matching over 13 bases. The CDR3 sequence is 18 residues long. Germline V CDR1 and CDR2: MNHEY, SVGAGI. The V gene end was trimmed by 4 bases and the J gene end by 4 bases; junction bases not matched to a gene: 10. The CDR3 DNA reads TGTGCCAGCAGTTTCAGGCGGACTAGCGGGGGCCTTTACAATGAGCAGTTCTTC. This gives the protein CASSFRRTSGGLYNEQFF.

On this clonotype itself: At one boundary the junction diverges from the germline segment, which might be a read error. J is TRBJ2-5 and V is TRBV10-3, with TRBD2 identical over 7 bases. The CDR3 has 14 residues. The germline CDR1 and CDR2 sequences are ENHRY and SYGVKD. CDR3 in amino acids: CASSLGFLRGEQYF. The CDR3, as DNA: TGTGCCAGCAGTTTAGGATTCCTACGGGGGGAGCAGTACTTC.

In nucleotides, the CDR3 is TGCAGCGTTGAGAGGGCAGGCACAGATACGCAGTATTTT. Translating gives CSVERAGTDTQYF. The V call is TRBV29-1, the J call TRBJ2-3; possible D gene TRBD2, 5 bases. Between the trimmed V and J ends, which lost 3 bases and 1 base, there was a span of 8 bases. This CDR3 has 13 residues. The V gene's germline CDR1 is SQVTM and CDR2 ANQGSEA.

This clonotype was seen a few times. The chain links TRBV7-2 to TRBJ1-5, with a possible D match to TRBD1 (5 bases). Trimming removed 5 bases at V and 6 bases at J, with 11 bases between. This CDR3 region has 13 residues. Germline CDR1 is SGHTA and CDR2 is FQGNSA. Written as DNA, the CDR3 is TGTGCCAGCAGCACGACCGGGGGTCAGCCCCAGCATTTT. Residues: CASSTTGGQPQHF.

The sample holds one count of this clonotype. The chain joins TRBV15 to TRBJ2-5; 9 nucleotides match TRBD1. TRBJ2-7 matches the DNA end more closely, so the J call is doubtful. This CDR3 spans 15 amino acids. The V gene's germline CDR1 is LNHNV and CDR2 YYDKDF (reference sequence). CDR3 sequence (DNA): TGTGCCACCAGCAGAGGACAGGGGGAACTGGACGAGCAGTACTTC. It specifies CATSRGQGELDEQYF.

This chain joins TRBV4-1 and TRBJ2-7; weak D call: TRBD1 (6 bases). The V and J ends lost 0 bases and 3 bases respectively, with 15 bases between them. CDR3 length equals 16 residues. Looked up from germline, CDR1 is MGHRA and CDR2 is YSYEKL. The CDR3 DNA sequence: TGCGCCAGCAGCCAAGATTCTACAGGGATCCACTACGAGCAGTACTTC. Encoded protein: CASSQDSTGIHYEQYF.

The chain recombines TRBV20-1 with TRBJ2-3; the D gene is possibly TRBD2 (6 bases). CDR3 length: 12 residues. Trimming removed 6 bases at V and 8 bases at J, with 15 bases between. CDR1 is DFQATT, CDR2 SNEGSKA, per germline (reference sequence). The CDR3 DNA is TGCAGTGCCCCCGGAGGGGCGGGTACGCAGTATTTT. Residues: CSAPGGAGTQYF.

The chain couples TRBV29-1 to TRBJ2-5; D perhaps matches TRBD1 (5 bases). Trimming took off 6 bases at V and 11 bases at J, with 22 bases between the two ends. Per the germline V gene, CDR1 is SQVTM and CDR2 is ANQGSEA. This CDR3 spans 13 amino acids. The CDR3 loop is CSVARTIYNEQYF. The CDR3 nucleotides are TGCAGCGTAGCACGGACAATTTACAATGAGCAGTACTTC.